This T cell receptor (beta chain) was documented in a study of post-analysis software for immune sequencing data. Study context: Courses of disease covered relapsing-remitting, secondary progressive and progressive-relapsing multiple sclerosis. Findings and caveats of the study: Strong same-batch co-clustering of samples appeared with F measure clustering. Four or five TRBV segments were more frequent in patients than controls; TRBV5-6, TRBV5-1 and TRBV20-1 belonged to this group. Relative to controls, patients with multiple sclerosis showed significantly lower normalized Chao1 diversity.

Points on this clonotype: Its antigen is not identified.

Tagging with unique molecular identifiers was a feature of the TCR beta cDNA libraries. In TCRdb, the PCR reads were re-called with MiXCR into one record per CDR3 protein. The sample lists fewer than 900,000 distinct CDR3 sequences, 40% to 55% occurring once. The germline V gene has CDR1 LGHNA and CDR2 YSLEER. Trimming took off 1 base at V and 4 bases at J, with 11 bases between the two ends. The CDR3 totals 14 residues. The chain links TRBV4-3 to TRBJ2-7; D gene ambiguous. Sample: blood. The clonotype was recovered from a girl between 5 and 17 years old with multiple sclerosis. CDR3 protein: CASSQGLGIYEQYF. CDR3 DNA: TGCGCCAGCAGCCAAGGGCTGGGGATTTACGAGCAGTACTTC.